This T cell receptor (beta chain) was identified during a study of CD8 T cells in Susac syndrome. The CDR3 runs to 15 residues. CDR1 and CDR2 (germline): SEHNR, FQNEAQ (reference sequence). The ends lost 5 bases at V and 10 bases at J; junction bases unmatched: 8. RNA amounts of 0.5 to 1 ug underwent reverse transcription with random hexamers. Across 54 Vbeta and 13 Jbeta, immunoSEQ multiplex PCR amplified TCR beta CDR3. TCRdb independently ran MiXCR on the immunoSEQ multiplex PCR reads; one entry per CDR3 protein. Of 120,000 or so distinct CDR3 sequences in the sample, about 95% were seen once. The authors carried out high-throughput sequencing of TCR beta. They applied it to CD8+ and CD4+ T cells obtained from blood.

The V gene is TRBV7-9, the J gene TRBJ2-1; 13 nucleotides agree with TRBD2. The clonotype was recovered from a human donor in good health. The sequenced material came from CD4+ T cells from PBMCs. Here the CDR3 DNA reads TGTGCCAGCAGCCCTGGACTAGCGGGAGAGGGGGAGCAGTTCTTC. Translation: CASSPGLAGEGEQFF.